The text below deals with one T cell receptor beta chain. Antigen specificity is unknown. These data belong to a study of blood T cells in healthy people across ages. Study outcomes and limitations: Possibly, changes in expanded clonotypes were confounded because donor CMV status was unknown. It was found that TCR beta diversity correlated strongly with the percentage of naive T cells.

For the second PCR, which ran for 7 to 11 cycles, a sample-barcoded 5' primer and a J-beta primer mix were used. TCRdb independently ran MiXCR on the 5' RACE reads; one entry per CDR3 protein. The sample has 1.5 million to 2 million distinct CDR3 sequences, around 36% seen once. The trim removed 8 bases at V and 6 bases at J, leaving 7 bases unmatched. This CDR3 spans 15 amino acids. CDR1 SNHLY and CDR2 FYNNEI come from the germline V gene. V is TRBV2 and J is TRBJ2-3; 14 bases fit TRBD2. The sequence came from a woman in her twenties or thirties in good health. The specimen sequenced was blood. CDR3 amino acids: CASYRLAGGFDTQYF. The CDR3 nucleotides are TGTGCCAGCTACCGACTAGCGGGAGGGTTTGATACGCAGTATTTT.